This TCR beta chain was recorded in a study of blood T cells in healthy people across ages. Study-wide results and caveats: Percentage of naive T cells showed a strong correlation with TCR beta diversity. Nothing was known about donor CMV status, and this possibly confounded expanded clonotype changes.

A J-beta primer mix and a sample-barcoded 5' primer were used in a second PCR of roughly 7 to 12 cycles. Each CDR3 protein gets one entry after TCRdb re-called the 5' RACE reads with MiXCR. The sample lists some 730,000 distinct CDR3 sequences; about a fifth were seen once. This clonotype has a count of ten or more. Its specificity is not known. Trimming took off 6 bases at V and 7 bases at J, with 21 bases between the two ends. CDR1 is MDHEN, CDR2 SYDVKM, per germline. The CDR3 runs 16 residues. This receptor was obtained from a man between 65 and 85 years old in good health. Sequencing input: blood. The chain recombines TRBV28 with TRBJ1-4, with a weak D call TRBD1 (5 bases). The CDR3 bases are TGTGCCAGCAGCCCTCGGTTAGCGGGACTTGGTGAAAAACTGTTTTTT. Translating it yields CASSPRLAGLGEKLFF. Full variable domain (remainder filled in from reference TRBV28 and TRBJ1-4): DVKVTQSSRYLVKRTGEKVFLECVQDMDHENMFWYRQDPGLGLRLIYFSYDVKMKEKGDIPEGYSVSREKKERFSLILESASTNQTSMYLCASSPRLAGLGEKLFFGSGTQLSVL.